This entry lists 4 T cell receptor beta chains sequenced from one sample in a study of beta chain features in type 1 diabetes. The authors reverse transcribed all of the isolated RNA, so sequencing captured expressed TCRB transcripts. TCRdb's table, derived via immunoSEQ multiplex PCR, lists solely in-frame clones and lacks some. The data hold 150,000 to 200,000 clones, with approximately 9.9% observed a single time. Sequencing was performed on central memory CD4+ T cells from blood. The receptors shown here come from a woman aged 18-29 years in good health.

V and J are TRBV29-1 and TRBJ1-1; possible D gene TRBD1, 6 bases. Germline assignment: CDR1 SQVTM and CDR2 ANQGSEA. The CDR3 sequence is 13 residues long. V gave up 7 bases and J gave up 1 base, with 13 bases separating them. The CDR3 loop reads CSAHGQQNTEAFF. The CDR3 nucleotides are TGCAGCGCCCATGGACAGCAGAACACTGAAGCTTTCTTT.

This clone showed up just a few times. V is TRBV30 and J is TRBJ2-2; 12 nucleotides line up with TRBD2. Trimming cost V 3 bases and J 1 base; bases outside gene matches: 9. The V gene's germline CDR1 is GTSNPN and CDR2 SVGIG (reference sequence). This CDR3 has 18 amino acids. CDR3 DNA sequence: TGTGCCTGGAGGGGAGATAGACTAGCGGGGGAGAACACCGGGGAGCTGTTTTTT. Amino acid sequence: CAWRGDRLAGENTGELFF.

This chain uses TRBV9 with TRBJ2-7; TRBD2 matches at 7 bases. This CDR3 is built from 16 residues. The ends lost 0 bases at V and 2 bases at J; junction bases unmatched: 8. Germline CDR1 reads SGDLS; CDR2 reads YYNGEE. The CDR3 region is CASSVDKRGETYEQYF. The CDR3 nucleotides read TGTGCCAGCAGCGTAGATAAGCGGGGCGAAACCTACGAGCAGTACTTC.

This clone was picked up many times. The gene calls are TRBV7-8 and TRBJ2-3, with a possible D match to TRBD2 (5 bases). The CDR3 length is 13 residues. Germline CDR1 SGHVS, CDR2 FQNEAQ. Between the trimmed V and J ends, which lost 3 bases and 1 base, there was a span of 5 bases. The CDR3, as DNA: TGTGCCAGCAGCTTCGGGGGCACAGATACGCAGTATTTT. This gives the protein CASSFGGTDTQYF.